Below, 24 T cell receptor beta chains from the same sample are listed, as sequenced in a study of blood T cell repertoires in COVID-19. Assay used: immunoSEQ multiplex PCR; TCRdb lists only in-frame clones, some missing. Here the sample spans approximately 74,000 clones, 85% to 95% being singletons. The sample comprised peripheral blood. Receptors were obtained from a woman aged 55-69 years with active COVID-19.

The chain carries TRBV18 and TRBJ2-3, with TRBD2 matching over 8 bases. Germline CDR1 is KGHSH and CDR2 is LQKENI. CDR3 size: 16 residues. The trim removed 2 bases at V and 0 bases at J, leaving 4 bases unmatched. The CDR3 nucleotides are TGTGCCAGCTCACCATTAGCGGGGATTAGCACAGATACGCAGTATTTT. It is translated as CASSPLAGISTDTQYF. The variable domain in full, completed from reference TRBV18 and TRBJ2-3, reads NAGVMQNPRHLVRRRGQEARLRCSPMKGHSHVYWYRQLPEEGLKFMVYLQKENIIDESGMPKERFSAEFPKEGPSILRIQQVVRGDSAAYFCASSPLAGISTDTQYFGPGTRLTVL.

V usage is TRBV4-1 and J usage is TRBJ2-3, with 12 nucleotides matching TRBD2. CDR1 and CDR2 (germline): MGHRA, YSYEKL. This CDR3 spans 19 amino acids. The J segment lost 3 bases and the V segment lost 1 base, leaving 11 bases of the junction unmatched. The CDR3, as DNA: TGCGCCAGCAGCCAAGTTTGGCTAGCGGGAGGGCCTGCGACAGATACGCAGTATTTT. It encodes CASSQVWLAGGPATDTQYF.

J is TRBJ2-3 and V is TRBV4-1; D gene ambiguous. This CDR3 contains 13 residues. CDR1 and CDR2 (germline): MGHRA, YSYEKL. V gave up 2 bases and J gave up 1 base, with 4 bases separating them. CDR3 sequence: CASSQPGTDTQYF. In DNA form, the CDR3 reads TGCGCCAGCAGCCAACCGGGCACAGATACGCAGTATTTT.

The gene calls are TRBV28 and TRBJ1-5; D gene uncertain. Germline V CDR1 and CDR2: MDHEN, SYDVKM. V lost 3 bases, J lost 5 bases, and 11 bases lay in between. This CDR3 has 14 amino acids. The CDR3 region is CASSLATAYQPQHF. CDR3 coding DNA: TGTGCCAGCAGTTTGGCTACAGCATATCAGCCCCAGCATTTT.

The J gene is TRBJ2-7, the V gene TRBV6-6; 7 nucleotides agree with TRBD1. With 8 bases clipped from V and 0 bases from J, the junction kept 7 bases outside the gene matches. The CDR3 totals 14 residues. Germline assignment: CDR1 MNHNY and CDR2 SVGAGI (reference sequence). For the CDR3, the DNA is TGTGCCAGCGGGGAGACAGGGTACTCCTACGAGCAGTACTTC. This gives the protein CASGETGYSYEQYF.

This clone appeared once. CDR3 loop: CASSWDRVVTEAFF. Here the CDR3 DNA reads TGTGCCAGCAGTTGGGACAGGGTCGTGACTGAAGCTTTCTTT. The chain joins TRBV6-5 to TRBJ1-1; 9 nucleotides agree with TRBD1. The germline gives CDR1 MNHEY, CDR2 SVGAGI. The CDR3 totals 14 residues. V shed 4 bases, J shed 5 bases, and the junction held 5 bases outside the gene matches.

The chain has TRBV21-1 and TRBJ2-1; the listed D gene, TRBD2, was not tested against the DNA. TRBV21-1 is recorded as a pseudogene. The CDR3 has 16 residues. CDR3 amino acids: CASSRRTSGRHNEQFF. The DNA of the CDR3 is TGTGCCAGCAGCCGTCGGACTAGCGGGAGGCACAATGAGCAGTTCTTC.

This clone was seen more than once but under ten times. The chain employs TRBV7-9 and TRBJ2-2; D might be TRBD2 (6 bases). Trimming removed 5 bases at V and 5 bases at J, with 21 bases between. Germline values: CDR1 SEHNR, CDR2 FQNEAQ (reference sequence). This CDR3 comprises 17 residues. CDR3 loop: CASSQTPAGLLTGELFF. The CDR3, as DNA: TGTGCCAGCAGCCAAACCCCCGCGGGGTTGTTGACCGGGGAGCTGTTTTTT.

V usage is TRBV27 and J usage is TRBJ2-1; 8 bases match TRBD2. Losses at the gene ends were 5 bases for V and 5 bases for J; bases not matched to a gene: 5. The CDR3 runs to 14 residues. Germline V gene data show CDR1 as MNHEY and CDR2 as SMNVEV (reference sequence). The CDR3 region has the DNA TGTGCCAGCAGTCTGGCGGGAGGCGACAATGAGCAGTTCTTC. Encoded protein: CASSLAGGDNEQFF.

The chain carries TRBV5-8 and TRBJ2-2; 13 nucleotides match TRBD2. Germline CDR1 is SGHTS and CDR2 is YDEGEE. The V gene end was trimmed by 4 bases and the J gene end by 0 bases; junction bases not matched to a gene: 6. The CDR3 spans 18 residues. DNA of the CDR3: TGTGCCAGCAGCCCGACTAGCGGGAGGCCCGCGAACACCGGGGAGCTGTTTTTT. This gives the protein CASSPTSGRPANTGELFF.

This chain links TRBV18 with TRBJ2-1, with 10 bases identical to TRBD1. CDR1 KGHSH and CDR2 LQKENI come from the germline V gene. With 2 bases clipped from V and 7 bases from J, the junction kept 8 bases outside the gene matches. This CDR3 is built from 16 residues. CDR3 sequence (DNA): TGTGCCAGCTCACCAGAAATAAGGGACAGGGGAAATGAGCAGTTCTTC. It specifies CASSPEIRDRGNEQFF.

This sequence joins TRBV7-2 and TRBJ1-1; 10 nucleotides agree with TRBD1. The V gene's germline CDR1 is SGHTA and CDR2 FQGNSA. This CDR3 is built from 17 residues. V shed 0 bases, J shed 4 bases, and the junction held 8 bases outside the gene matches. For the CDR3, the DNA is TGTGCCAGCAGCTTAGCCGTAGGACAGGGGGTGAGCACTGAAGCTTTCTTT. This codes for CASSLAVGQGVSTEAFF.

CDR3 sequence: CASSFLTGTGSYEQYF. DNA of the CDR3: TGTGCCAGCAGCTTTCTAACCGGGACAGGGTCCTACGAGCAGTACTTC. The V gene is TRBV7-9, the J gene TRBJ2-7; TRBD1 agrees at 9 bases. J was trimmed by 1 base and V by 3 bases; bases with no gene match: 7. The CDR3 totals 16 residues. Germline values: CDR1 SEHNR, CDR2 FQNEAQ (reference sequence).

The CDR3 is CASSFALADYEQYF. The CDR3 DNA is TGTGCCAGCAGCTTTGCCCTAGCGGACTACGAGCAGTACTTC. V and J are TRBV11-2 and TRBJ2-7; 7 bases agree with TRBD2. CDR3 length: 14 residues. Germline CDR1 is SGHAT and CDR2 is FQNNGV. Trimming cost V 3 bases and J 3 bases; bases outside gene matches: 5.

This clone was observed a single time. CDR3 loop: CASSWTGQNYEQYF. CDR3 bases: TGTGCCAGCAGCTGGACGGGACAGAACTACGAGCAGTACTTC. The chain employs TRBV7-9 and TRBJ2-7; 7 bases line up with TRBD1. V trimming: 4 bases; J trimming: 3 bases; junction bases outside the gene matches: 6. The CDR3 covers 14 residues. CDR1 and CDR2 (germline): SEHNR, FQNEAQ (reference sequence).

In this sample, this clone turned up once. The rearrangement uses TRBV6-5 and TRBJ1-2; no reliable D call. Trimming took off 2 bases at V and 2 bases at J, with 6 bases between the two ends. The CDR3 spans 13 residues. Germline V gene data show CDR1 as MNHEY and CDR2 as SVGAGI. The CDR3 DNA reads as TGTGCCAGCAGTTACCCGGGGAACTATGGCTACACCTTC. It codes for CASSYPGNYGYTF.

The J gene is TRBJ2-1, the V gene TRBV5-1; a weak D match, TRBD1 (6 bases). CDR1 is SGHRS and CDR2 is YFSETQ in the germline V gene. The V end lost 1 base, the J end lost 0 bases, and 11 bases lay between the germline ends. The CDR3 loop spans 16 amino acids. As DNA, the CDR3 is TGCGCCAGCAGCTTGCGGGGACAAGTCTCCTACAATGAGCAGTTCTTC. It specifies CASSLRGQVSYNEQFF.

This clone appeared a single time. The V and J genes are TRBV5-1 and TRBJ2-1; 13 bases are shared with TRBD2. The junction had 9 bases not matched to a gene; V was cut back by 2 bases and J by 7 bases. The CDR3 extends over 17 amino acids. Germline V lookup: CDR1 SGHRS, CDR2 YFSETQ. The CDR3 nucleotides read TGCGCCAGCAGCTTACTAACTAGCGGGAGGGCCGTAAATGAGCAGTTCTTC. It is translated as CASSLLTSGRAVNEQFF.

The chain uses TRBV5-1 and TRBJ2-1; TRBD1 aligns across 11 bases. V lost 4 bases to trimming and J lost 6 bases; unmatched junction nucleotides: 9. CDR1 is SGHRS, CDR2 YFSETQ, per germline. This CDR3 has 16 residues. CDR3 in amino acids: CASSLIGQGAPNEQFF. For the CDR3, the DNA is TGCGCCAGCAGCCTAATCGGACAGGGGGCGCCCAATGAGCAGTTCTTC.

The V and J genes are TRBV5-4 and TRBJ2-7, with TRBD1 matching 7 bases. Germline CDR1 SGHNT, CDR2 YYREEE (reference sequence). The junction had 6 bases not matched to a gene; V was cut back by 3 bases and J by 3 bases. This CDR3 spans 14 amino acids. The CDR3 region has the DNA TGTGCCAGCAGCTCTCGGACAGGCGACTACGAGCAGTACTTC. As protein: CASSSRTGDYEQYF.

The chain carries TRBV11-2 and TRBJ2-7, with 9 bases that match TRBD2. The V segment lost 0 bases and the J segment 5 bases; nucleotides outside the gene matches: 5. Germline V gene data show CDR1 as SGHAT and CDR2 as FQNNGV. This CDR3 region has 15 residues. The CDR3 region has the DNA TGTGCCAGCAGCTTAGATCGAGCGGGAGGACACGAGCAGTACTTC. It translates to CASSLDRAGGHEQYF.

The chain recombines TRBV28 with TRBJ2-7, with D maybe TRBD2 (6 bases). Trimming took off 3 bases at V and 2 bases at J, with 11 bases between the two ends. CDR1 and CDR2 (germline): MDHEN, SYDVKM. CDR3 length: 14 residues. CDR3 in amino acids: CASSFGGTAYEQYF. CDR3 bases: TGTGCCAGCAGTTTTGGAGGGACCGCCTACGAGCAGTACTTC.

V and J are TRBV18 and TRBJ1-3; D is ambiguous. V gave up 2 bases and J gave up 2 bases, with 7 bases separating them. The CDR3 is made up of 14 amino acids. Germline V gene lookup returns CDR1 KGHSH and CDR2 LQKENI. The CDR3 nucleotides are TGTGCCAGCTCACCAGGGGAGGCTGGAAACACCATATATTTT. It is translated as CASSPGEAGNTIYF. Drawing the rest from reference TRBV18 and TRBJ1-3, the complete variable domain is NAGVMQNPRHLVRRRGQEARLRCSPMKGHSHVYWYRQLPEEGLKFMVYLQKENIIDESGMPKERFSAEFPKEGPSILRIQQVVRGDSAAYFCASSPGEAGNTIYFGEGSWLTVV.

The rearrangement uses TRBV27 and TRBJ2-7, with 8 bases that match TRBD2. The CDR3 runs 15 residues. From germline, CDR1 is MNHEY and CDR2 SMNVEV (reference sequence). The J segment lost 1 base and the V segment lost 2 bases, leaving 4 bases of the junction unmatched. In DNA, the CDR3 is TGTGCCAGCAGTTTAAGTACGGGAGGGTCCTACGAGCAGTACTTC. Translating gives CASSLSTGGSYEQYF.